The 20 T cell receptor beta chains below come from one sample, sequenced in a study of identical twins. In TCRdb, the 5' RACE reads were re-called with MiXCR into one record per CDR3 protein. This table holds hundreds of thousands of distinct CDR3 sequences, around 6% found once. What was sequenced was naive T cells sorted from blood. The receptors shown here come from a man aged 18 to 30 in good health.

This clonotype was counted ten times or more. The V call is TRBV6-5, the J call TRBJ1-1, with 7 bases lining up with TRBD1. The germline V gene encodes CDR1 MNHEY and CDR2 SVGAGI. With 1 base clipped from V and 3 bases from J, the junction kept 2 bases outside the gene matches. The CDR3 loop spans 14 amino acids. CDR3 residues: CASSYYTGDTEAFF. The CDR3 bases are TGTGCCAGCAGTTACTATACAGGGGACACTGAAGCTTTCTTT.

This clonotype is a singleton in its sample. The conserved closing phenylalanine or tryptophan is absent in this CDR3, likely reflecting a read error. This chain joins TRBV20-1 and TRBJ2-1; 11 bases match TRBD2. This CDR3 region has 15 residues. V lost 3 bases and J lost 8; bases outside the gene matches: 9. The germline gives CDR1 DFQATT, CDR2 SNEGSKA (reference sequence). This CDR3 reads CSASGNSGRAHEQFV. CDR3 in DNA: TGCAGTGCTAGTGGTAATAGCGGGAGGGCCCATGAGCAGTTCGTC.

This clonotype was detected many times. The chain joins TRBV2 to TRBJ1-1; TRBD1 matches at 9 bases. CDR3 length: 15 residues. Per the germline V gene, CDR1 is SNHLY and CDR2 is FYNNEI. V was clipped by 5 bases and J by 1 base; unmatched bases: 5. CDR3 bases: TGTGCCAGCAGTCGGACAGGGGACCGGAACACTGAAGCTTTCTTT. Translation: CASSRTGDRNTEAFF.

A few counts support this clonotype. This chain connects TRBV3-1 to TRBJ2-7; D gene unclear. CDR3 length: 13 amino acids. V lost 7 bases and J 0 bases, leaving 10 bases between the germline ends. Per the germline V gene, CDR1 is LGHDT and CDR2 is YNNKEL (reference sequence). This CDR3 is CASTYSGSYEQYF. The DNA for the CDR3 is TGTGCCAGCACCTACTCGGGCTCCTACGAGCAGTACTTC.

There are many counts of this clonotype. This chain uses TRBV10-3 with TRBJ2-1, with D tentatively TRBD1 (6 bases). V lost 6 bases, J lost 7 bases, and 19 bases lay in between. CDR1 and CDR2 from the germline V gene are ENHRY and SYGVKD. This CDR3 has 15 amino acids. The CDR3 region is CAISPRDTSGNEQFF. The DNA of the CDR3 is TGTGCCATCAGCCCTAGGGACACCTCTGGGAATGAGCAGTTCTTC.

This clonotype occurred many times. V gene TRBV5-1 combines with J gene TRBJ2-1; 9 bases map to TRBD1. The CDR3 is made up of 16 amino acids. Trimming cost V 2 bases and J 9 bases; bases outside gene matches: 12. Germline-derived CDR1 and CDR2 are SGHRS and YFSETQ. CDR3 sequence: CASSFHGQGPVGEQFF. CDR3 sequence (DNA): TGCGCCAGCAGCTTTCATGGACAGGGGCCCGTGGGTGAGCAGTTCTTC.

This clonotype showed up many times. The rearrangement joins TRBV12-3 or TRBV12-4 to TRBJ2-3; possibly TRBD2 for D (6 bases). The CDR3 covers 14 residues. Trimming removed 5 bases from V and 2 bases from J, with 11 bases in between. The CDR3 region is CASSRRDSTDTQYF. In DNA, the CDR3 is TGTGCCAGCAGTCGTCGGGACTCCACAGATACGCAGTATTTT.

This clonotype occurred many times. The CDR3 sequence: CATSRKTGPNQPQHF. Here the CDR3 DNA reads TGTGCCACCAGCAGAAAGACAGGGCCAAATCAGCCCCAGCATTTT. The V and J genes are TRBV15 and TRBJ1-5; 7 bases are a match to TRBD1. The CDR3 length is 15 residues. CDR1 and CDR2 (germline): LNHNV, YYDKDF (reference sequence). The ends lost 2 bases at V and 4 bases at J; junction bases unmatched: 5.

At least ten counts were recorded for this clonotype. This chain uses TRBV7-2 with TRBJ2-3; TRBD2 is a possible D gene (5 bases). Germline CDR1 and CDR2: SGHTA and FQGNSA. V gave up 5 bases and J gave up 6 bases, with 18 bases separating them. The CDR3 extends over 15 amino acids. The chain's CDR3 is CASSAYTPGSDTQYF. The CDR3 DNA reads as TGTGCCAGCAGCGCCTACACCCCTGGGAGCGATACGCAGTATTTT.

The rearrangement links TRBV5-1 to TRBJ1-6; D may be TRBD1 (6 bases). CDR1 SGHRS and CDR2 YFSETQ come from the germline V gene. V was cut by 4 bases and J by 10 bases, with 18 bases left in between. The CDR3 has 15 amino acids. CDR3 sequence reads: CASSPSSGGGSPLHF. The CDR3 nucleotides are TGCGCCAGCAGCCCCAGCTCCGGGGGCGGATCACCCCTCCACTTT.

This clonotype has a handful of counts. This may come from a read error, since a much larger clone is one base off. The V and J genes are TRBV7-8 and TRBJ2-2; 7 nucleotides match TRBD1. Germline-derived CDR1 and CDR2 are SGHVS and FQNEAQ. The CDR3 has 15 residues. With V trimmed by 5 bases and J by 1 base, 4 bases remained unmatched. CDR3 coding DNA: TGTGCCAGCAGCGCCCGGACAGGGAACACCGGGGAGCTGTTTTTT. Protein sequence: CASSARTGNTGELFF.

The sample holds many counts of this clonotype. The V gene is TRBV12-3 or TRBV12-4, the J gene TRBJ2-1; maybe TRBD2 (6 bases). This CDR3 has 14 amino acids. V was pared by 11 bases and J by 0 bases, with 14 bases between. The DNA of the CDR3 is TGTGCCTCGCGGCCGGGAGTCTCCTACAATGAGCAGTTCTTC. It is translated as CASRPGVSYNEQFF.

This clonotype was recorded at least ten times. V and J are TRBV20-1 and TRBJ1-6; 7 bases align to TRBD1. There are 13 residues in the CDR3. CDR1 and CDR2 from the germline V gene are DFQATT and SNEGSKA (reference sequence). Trimming at V came to 5 bases and at J to 10 bases, leaving 8 bases not matched to a gene. The CDR3 reads CSAPRQGSSPLHF. CDR3 sequence (DNA): TGCAGTGCTCCTCGACAGGGATCCTCACCCCTCCACTTT.

The rearrangement joins TRBV2 to TRBJ2-5, with 14 nucleotides matching TRBD2. The CDR3 is 15 residues long. The J segment lost 7 bases and the V segment lost 7 bases, leaving 8 bases of the junction unmatched. Per the germline V gene, CDR1 is SNHLY and CDR2 is FYNNEI. Here the CDR3 DNA reads TGTGCCAGCAAGGGACTAGCGGGAGATGGGAGGACCCAGTACTTC. This gives the protein CASKGLAGDGRTQYF.

This clonotype was seen at least ten times. The rearrangement links TRBV9 to TRBJ2-3; 7 bases are shared with TRBD2. The CDR3 extends over 16 amino acids. V lost 0 bases to trimming and J lost 4 bases; unmatched junction nucleotides: 8. From germline, CDR1 is SGDLS and CDR2 YYNGEE. The CDR3 sequence is CASSVGLAAPPDTQYF. The CDR3 DNA reads TGTGCCAGCAGCGTAGGGCTAGCGGCCCCCCCAGATACGCAGTATTTT.

The genes are TRBV4-3 and TRBJ2-3; 14 bases are shared with TRBD2. Trimming removed 0 bases from V and 5 bases from J; junction bases left unmatched: 10. Germline lookup yields CDR1 LGHNA and CDR2 YSLEER. This CDR3 is built from 19 residues. CDR3 sequence (DNA): TGCGCCAGCAGCCAAGATTTGGGACTAGCGGGAGTTTGGGTAGATACGCAGTATTTT. Its translation is CASSQDLGLAGVWVDTQYF.

This clonotype showed up many times. The chain recombines TRBV10-3 with TRBJ2-7; TRBD2 might be the D (6 bases). V gave up 0 bases and J gave up 3 bases, with 15 bases separating them. CDR1 is ENHRY and CDR2 is SYGVKD in the germline V gene. The CDR3 covers 16 residues. CDR3 protein: CAISESLTRGYYEQYF. CDR3 coding DNA: TGTGCCATCAGTGAGTCCTTGACTAGAGGGTACTACGAGCAGTACTTC.

This clonotype has more than one count but fewer than ten. The chain couples TRBV7-2 to TRBJ1-4; no clear D gene. This CDR3 has 15 residues. Trimming took off 5 bases at V and 0 bases at J, with 10 bases between the two ends. Germline V gives CDR1 SGHTA, CDR2 FQGNSA. CDR3 DNA sequence: TGTGCCAGCAGCCCCATATCTGCAACTAATGAAAAACTGTTTTTT. Its protein product is CASSPISATNEKLFF.

This clonotype was found many times. CDR3: CASSPRDRSYEQYF. Written as DNA, the CDR3 is TGTGCCAGCTCACCACGGGACAGGAGCTACGAGCAGTACTTC. The chain is built from TRBV18 and TRBJ2-7; 8 nucleotides match TRBD1. Germline CDR1 KGHSH, CDR2 LQKENI. This CDR3 has 14 residues. Losses at the gene ends were 1 base for V and 3 bases for J; bases not matched to a gene: 2. The whole variable domain, filled in from reference TRBV18 and TRBJ2-7, reads NAGVMQNPRHLVRRRGQEARLRCSPMKGHSHVYWYRQLPEEGLKFMVYLQKENIIDESGMPKERFSAEFPKEGPSILRIQQVVRGDSAAYFCASSPRDRSYEQYFGPGTRLTVT.

This clonotype was found a few times. The CDR3, as DNA: TGTGCCAGCAGTCCCGGTCTGGCCTATGGCTACACCTTC. It encodes CASSPGLAYGYTF. This chain connects TRBV6-2 or TRBV6-3 to TRBJ1-2, with D unclear. The length of the CDR3 is 13 residues. The ends were cut back, 5 bases at V and 4 bases at J, with 11 bases in the middle. Germline CDR1 is MNHEY and CDR2 is SVGEGT.